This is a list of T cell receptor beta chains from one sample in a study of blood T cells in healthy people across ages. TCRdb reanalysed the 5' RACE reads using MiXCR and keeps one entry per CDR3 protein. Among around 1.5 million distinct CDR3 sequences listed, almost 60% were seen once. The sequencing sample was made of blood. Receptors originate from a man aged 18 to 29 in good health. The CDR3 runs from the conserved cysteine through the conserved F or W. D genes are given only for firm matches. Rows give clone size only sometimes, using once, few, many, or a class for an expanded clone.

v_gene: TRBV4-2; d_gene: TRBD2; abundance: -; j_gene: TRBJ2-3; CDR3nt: TGTGCCAGCAGACCACTAGCGGGAGGAGCAGATACGCAGTATTTT; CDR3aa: CASRPLAGGADTQYF
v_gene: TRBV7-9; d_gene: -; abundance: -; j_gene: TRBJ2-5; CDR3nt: TGTGCCATAAACCAAGAGACCCAGTACTTC; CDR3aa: CAINQETQYF
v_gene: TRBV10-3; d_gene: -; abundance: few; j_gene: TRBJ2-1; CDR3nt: TGTGCCATCAGGAAGGACTATGAGCAGTTCTTC; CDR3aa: CAIRKDYEQFF
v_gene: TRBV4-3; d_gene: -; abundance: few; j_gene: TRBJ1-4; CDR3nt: TGCGCCAGCAGCCAAGATGGGGCAGGGACTAATGAAAAACTGTTTTTT; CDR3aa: CASSQDGAGTNEKLFF
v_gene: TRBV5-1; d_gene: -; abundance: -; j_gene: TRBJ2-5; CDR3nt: TGCGCCAGCAGCTTGGGACAAATAGCCCAAGAGACCCAGTACTTC; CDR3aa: CASSLGQIAQETQYF
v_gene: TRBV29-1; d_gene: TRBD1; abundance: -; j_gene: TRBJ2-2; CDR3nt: TGCAGCGTTCGGGACAGGGGGACCGGGGAGCTGTTTTTT; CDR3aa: CSVRDRGTGELFF
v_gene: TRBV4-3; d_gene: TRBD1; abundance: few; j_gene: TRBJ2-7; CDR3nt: TGCGCCAGCAGCCAAGAACCCGGGACAGGGCCCTACGAGCAGTACTTC; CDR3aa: CASSQEPGTGPYEQYF
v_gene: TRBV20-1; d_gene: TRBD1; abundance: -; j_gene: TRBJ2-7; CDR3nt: TGCAGTGCTAGACCGACAGGGTTAGGCGAGCAGTACTTC; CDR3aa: CSARPTGLGEQYF
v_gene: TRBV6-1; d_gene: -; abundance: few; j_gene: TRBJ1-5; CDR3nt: TGTGCCAGCAGTGAATCAGGCTATCAGCCCCAGCATTTT; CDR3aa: CASSESGYQPQHF
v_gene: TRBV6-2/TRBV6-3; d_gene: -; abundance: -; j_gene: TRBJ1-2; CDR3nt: TGTGCCAGCACCCAAGTGACAGGAGGAAGCTATGGCTACACCTTC; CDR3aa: CASTQVTGGSYGYTF
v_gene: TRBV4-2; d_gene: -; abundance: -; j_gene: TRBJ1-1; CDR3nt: TGTGCCAGCAGCCCGGACGGGGGGGCTGAAGCTTTCTTT; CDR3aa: CASSPDGGAEAFF
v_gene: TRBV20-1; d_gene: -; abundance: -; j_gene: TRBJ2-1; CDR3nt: TGCAATGCTAGAGACAGGCGGCCACTACCGACCAGCGATGAGCAGTTCTTC; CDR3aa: CNARDRRPLPTSDEQFF
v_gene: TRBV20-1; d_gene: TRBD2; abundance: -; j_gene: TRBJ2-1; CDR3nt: TGCAGCGCTAGGACTAGCGGGAGTAATGAGCAGTTCTTC; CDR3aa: CSARTSGSNEQFF
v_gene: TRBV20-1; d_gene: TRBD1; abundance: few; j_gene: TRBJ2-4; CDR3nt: TGCAGTGCGTTGACAGGGTCCAAAAACATTCAGTACTTC; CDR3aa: CSALTGSKNIQYF
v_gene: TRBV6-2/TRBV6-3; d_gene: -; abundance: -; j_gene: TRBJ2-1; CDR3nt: TGTGCCAGCCGGGACGCCAACAATGAGCAGTTCTTC; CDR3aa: CASRDANNEQFF
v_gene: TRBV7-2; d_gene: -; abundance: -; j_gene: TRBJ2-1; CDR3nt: TGTGCCAGCGAAAATATAGGGGGGGCTAACAATGAGCAGTTCTTC; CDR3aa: CASENIGGANNEQFF
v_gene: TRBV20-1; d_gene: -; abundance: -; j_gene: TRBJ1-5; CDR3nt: TGCAGTGCCCGGAGCCAGGCCGGGCAGCCCCAGCATTTT; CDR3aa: CSARSQAGQPQHF
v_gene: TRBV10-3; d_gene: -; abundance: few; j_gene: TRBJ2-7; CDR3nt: TGTGCCATCAGGACCCCGAACAGCCGTAGAATCTCCTACGAGCAGTACTTC; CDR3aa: CAIRTPNSRRISYEQYF
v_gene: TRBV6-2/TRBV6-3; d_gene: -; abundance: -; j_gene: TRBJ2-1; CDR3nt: TGTGCCAGCAGTTACTCGCCCTCCAGGGTGTCAGGCAATGAGCAGTTCTTC; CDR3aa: CASSYSPSRVSGNEQFF
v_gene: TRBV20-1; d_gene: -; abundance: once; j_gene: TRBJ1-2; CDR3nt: TGCAGTGCTAGAGATTCGGGGGGCCGGGTCTATGGCTACACCTTC; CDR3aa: CSARDSGGRVYGYTF
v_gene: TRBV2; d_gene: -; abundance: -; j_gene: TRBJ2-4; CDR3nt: TGTGCCAGCAGTGAAGTTGGGGTCTTACACAGGGCAGCCAAAAACATTCAGTACTTC; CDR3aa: CASSEVGVLHRAAKNIQYF
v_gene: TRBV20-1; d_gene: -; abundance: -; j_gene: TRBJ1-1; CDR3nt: TGCAGTGCTCCGTCGGGGGCGAACACTGAAGCTTTCTTT; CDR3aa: CSAPSGANTEAFF
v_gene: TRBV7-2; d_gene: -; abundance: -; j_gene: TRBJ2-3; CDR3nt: TGTGCCAGCAAATTGCAGGGTGAAGATACGCAGTATTTT; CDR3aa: CASKLQGEDTQYF
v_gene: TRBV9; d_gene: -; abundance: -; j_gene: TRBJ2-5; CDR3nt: TGTGCCAGCAGCACCCCGGTCGTAGGAGGGGATGAGCAGTACTTC; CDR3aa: CASSTPVVGGDEQYF
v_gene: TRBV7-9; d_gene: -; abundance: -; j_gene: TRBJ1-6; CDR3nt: TGTGCCAGCAGCTTATGGGCGGATTATTCGGGGAATTCACCCCTCCACTTT; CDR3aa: CASSLWADYSGNSPLHF
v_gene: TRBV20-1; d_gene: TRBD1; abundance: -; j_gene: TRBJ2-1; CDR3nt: TGCAGTGCTAGAGATCCGAGGGGACAGATCAATGAGCAGTTCTTC; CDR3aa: CSARDPRGQINEQFF
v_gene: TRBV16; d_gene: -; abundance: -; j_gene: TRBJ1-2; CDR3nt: TGTGCCAGCAGCCAAAGTGGAAGGGGCTATGGCTACACCTTC; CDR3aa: CASSQSGRGYGYTF
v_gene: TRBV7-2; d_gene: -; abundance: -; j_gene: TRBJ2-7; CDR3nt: TGTGCCAGCAGCTTAAGTGAGCGGTGGGGGCCGGGTCCCACCCCCTACGAGCAGTACTTC; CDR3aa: CASSLSERWGPGPTPYEQYF
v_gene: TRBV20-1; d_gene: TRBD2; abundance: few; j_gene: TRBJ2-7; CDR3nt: TGCAGTGCTAGACTAGCGGATGCTCCCTACGAGCAGTACTTC; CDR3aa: CSARLADAPYEQYF
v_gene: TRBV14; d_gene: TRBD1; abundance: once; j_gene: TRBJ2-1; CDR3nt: TGTGCCAGCAGCCATTCAGGGGGTAGCAATGAGCGGTTCTTC; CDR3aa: CASSHSGGSNERFF
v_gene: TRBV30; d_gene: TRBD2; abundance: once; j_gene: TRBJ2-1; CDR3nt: TGTGCCTGGAGTACCGGGACTAGCGGGAGGGTGGTGCAGTTCTTC; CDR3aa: CAWSTGTSGRVVQFF
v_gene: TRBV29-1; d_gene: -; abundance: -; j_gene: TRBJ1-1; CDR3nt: TGCAGCGTTGAAATCGGTCAACGCGCTTTCTTT; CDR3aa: CSVEIGQRAFF
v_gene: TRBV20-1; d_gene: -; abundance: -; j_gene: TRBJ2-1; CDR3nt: TGCAGCGCCACCCCGGGGGCAAGCAATGAGCAGTTCTTC; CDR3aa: CSATPGASNEQFF
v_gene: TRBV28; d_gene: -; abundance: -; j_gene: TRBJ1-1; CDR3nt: TGTGCCAGCAGTCCGGACGTCTGGAACACTGAAGCTTTCTTT; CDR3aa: CASSPDVWNTEAFF
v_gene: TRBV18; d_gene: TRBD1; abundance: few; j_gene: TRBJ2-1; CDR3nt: TGTGCCAGCTCACCGGACAGGGTCTCCTACAATGAGCAGTTCTTC; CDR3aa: CASSPDRVSYNEQFF
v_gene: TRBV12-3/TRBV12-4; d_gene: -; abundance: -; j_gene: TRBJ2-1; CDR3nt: TGTGCCAGCACTCTTCGGGAGGGGGCGCGGAGGCATGAGCAGTTCTTC; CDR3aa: CASTLREGARRHEQFF
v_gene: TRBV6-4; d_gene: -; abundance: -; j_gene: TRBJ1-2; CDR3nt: TGTGCCAGCAGTCCCAGAGCTAACTATGGCTACACCTTC; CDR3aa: CASSPRANYGYTF
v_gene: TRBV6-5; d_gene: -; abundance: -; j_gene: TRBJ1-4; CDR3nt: TGTGCCAGCAGTTACAAGCCAGGACAGTTTAATGAAAAACTGTTTTTT; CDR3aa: CASSYKPGQFNEKLFF
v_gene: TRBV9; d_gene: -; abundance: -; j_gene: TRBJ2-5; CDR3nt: TGTGCCAGCAGCGTTAGCTCAGGGCGAGAGACCCAGTACTTC; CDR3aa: CASSVSSGRETQYF